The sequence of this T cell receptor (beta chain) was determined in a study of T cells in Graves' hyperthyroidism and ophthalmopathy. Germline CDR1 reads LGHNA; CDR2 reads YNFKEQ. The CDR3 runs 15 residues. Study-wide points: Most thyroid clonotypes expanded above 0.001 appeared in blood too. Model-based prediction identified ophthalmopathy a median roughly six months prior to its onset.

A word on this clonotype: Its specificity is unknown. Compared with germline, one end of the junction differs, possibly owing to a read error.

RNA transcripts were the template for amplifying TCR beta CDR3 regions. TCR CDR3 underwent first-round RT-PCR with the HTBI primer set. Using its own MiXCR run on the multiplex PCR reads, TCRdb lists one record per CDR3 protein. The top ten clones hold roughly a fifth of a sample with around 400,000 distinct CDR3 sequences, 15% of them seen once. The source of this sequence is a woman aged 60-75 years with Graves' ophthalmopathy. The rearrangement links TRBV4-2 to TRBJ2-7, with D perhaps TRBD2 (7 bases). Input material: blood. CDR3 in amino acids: CASSEEVGGPYEQYF. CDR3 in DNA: TGTGCCAGCAGCGAAGAGGTCGGGGGGCCCTACGAGCAGTACTTC.